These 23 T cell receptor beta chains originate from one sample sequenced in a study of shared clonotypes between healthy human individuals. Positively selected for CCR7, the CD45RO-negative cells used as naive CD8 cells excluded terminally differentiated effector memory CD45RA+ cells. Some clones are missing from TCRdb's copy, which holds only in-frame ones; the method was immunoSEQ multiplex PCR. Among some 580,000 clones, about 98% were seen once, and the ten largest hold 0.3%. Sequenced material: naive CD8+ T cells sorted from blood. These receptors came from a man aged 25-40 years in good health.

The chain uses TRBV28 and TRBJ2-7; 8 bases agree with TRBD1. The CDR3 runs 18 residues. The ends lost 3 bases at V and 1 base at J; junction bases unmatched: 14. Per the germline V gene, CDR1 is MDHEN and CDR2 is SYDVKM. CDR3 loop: CASSFETGAFYTSYEQYF. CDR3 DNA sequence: TGTGCCAGCAGTTTCGAGACAGGGGCCTTCTACACTTCCTACGAGCAGTACTTC.

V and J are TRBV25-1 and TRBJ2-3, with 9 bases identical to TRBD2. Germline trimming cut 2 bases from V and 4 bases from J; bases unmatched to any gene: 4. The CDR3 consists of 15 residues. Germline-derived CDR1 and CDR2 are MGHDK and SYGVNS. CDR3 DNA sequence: TGTGCCAGCAGTGAACACGAGCGGGGGGCAGATACGCAGTATTTT. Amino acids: CASSEHERGADTQYF.

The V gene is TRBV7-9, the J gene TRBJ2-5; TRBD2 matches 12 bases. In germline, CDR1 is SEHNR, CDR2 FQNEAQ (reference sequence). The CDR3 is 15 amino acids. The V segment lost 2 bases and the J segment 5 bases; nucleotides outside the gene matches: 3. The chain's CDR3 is CASSLLAGGEETQYF. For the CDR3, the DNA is TGTGCCAGCAGCTTACTAGCGGGAGGGGAGGAGACCCAGTACTTC.

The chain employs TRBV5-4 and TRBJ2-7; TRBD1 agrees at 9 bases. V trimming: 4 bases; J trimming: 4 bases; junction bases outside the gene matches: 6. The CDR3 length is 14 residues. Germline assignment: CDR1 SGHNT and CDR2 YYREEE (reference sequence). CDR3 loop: CASSPTGGMYEQYF. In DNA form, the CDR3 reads TGTGCCAGCAGCCCGACAGGGGGGATGTACGAGCAGTACTTC.

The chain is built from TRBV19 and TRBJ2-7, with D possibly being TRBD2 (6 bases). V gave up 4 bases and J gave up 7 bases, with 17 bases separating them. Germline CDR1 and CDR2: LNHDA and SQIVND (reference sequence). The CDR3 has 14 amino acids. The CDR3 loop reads CASSTSGPAGEQYF. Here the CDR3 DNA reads TGTGCCAGTAGTACCTCCGGACCTGCGGGGGAGCAGTACTTC. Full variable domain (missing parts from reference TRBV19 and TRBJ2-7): DGGITQSPKYLFRKEGQNVTLSCEQNLNHDAMYWYRQDPGQGLRLIYYSQIVNDFQKGDIAEGYSVSREKKESFPLTVTSAQKNPTAFYLCASSTSGPAGEQYFGPGTRLTVT.

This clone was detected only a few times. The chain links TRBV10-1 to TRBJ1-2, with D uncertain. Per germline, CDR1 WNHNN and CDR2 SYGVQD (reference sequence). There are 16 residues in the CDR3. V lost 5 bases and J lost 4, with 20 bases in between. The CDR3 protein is CASSHYSSRKTYGYTF. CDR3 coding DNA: TGCGCCAGCAGTCACTATTCATCGCGAAAGACCTATGGCTACACCTTC.

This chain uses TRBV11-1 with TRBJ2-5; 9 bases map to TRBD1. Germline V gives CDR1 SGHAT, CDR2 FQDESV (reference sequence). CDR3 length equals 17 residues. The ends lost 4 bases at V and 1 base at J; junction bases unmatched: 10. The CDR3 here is CASSSTGTGPSQETQYF. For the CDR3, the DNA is TGTGCCAGCAGCTCCACCGGGACAGGGCCATCCCAAGAGACCCAGTACTTC.

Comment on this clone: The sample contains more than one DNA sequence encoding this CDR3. The CDR3 nucleotides are TGTGCCAGCAGCACCTCCTACGAGCAGTACTTC. It codes for CASSTSYEQYF. This chain connects TRBV28 to TRBJ2-7; D unresolved. Between the trimmed V and J ends, which lost 6 bases and 0 bases, there was a span of 3 bases. The CDR3 consists of 11 residues. In germline, CDR1 is MDHEN, CDR2 SYDVKM. Full variable domain (remainder filled in from reference TRBV28 and TRBJ2-7): DVKVTQSSRYLVKRTGEKVFLECVQDMDHENMFWYRQDPGLGLRLIYFSYDVKMKEKGDIPEGYSVSREKKERFSLILESASTNQTSMYLCASSTSYEQYFGPGTRLTVT.

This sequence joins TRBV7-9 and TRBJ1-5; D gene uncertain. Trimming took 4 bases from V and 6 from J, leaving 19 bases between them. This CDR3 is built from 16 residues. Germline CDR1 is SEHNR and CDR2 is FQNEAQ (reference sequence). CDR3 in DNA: TGTGCCAGCAGCTCCTCAATCGTCGGGGAACGTCAGCCCCAGCATTTT. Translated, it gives CASSSSIVGERQPQHF.

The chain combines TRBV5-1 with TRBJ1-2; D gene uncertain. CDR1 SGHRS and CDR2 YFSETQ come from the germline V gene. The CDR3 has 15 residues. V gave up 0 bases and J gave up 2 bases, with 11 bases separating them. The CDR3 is CASSLGELGNYGYTF. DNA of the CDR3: TGCGCCAGCAGCTTGGGCGAGCTGGGAAACTATGGCTACACCTTC. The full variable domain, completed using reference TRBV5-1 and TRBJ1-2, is KAGVTQTPRYLIKTRGQQVTLSCSPISGHRSVSWYQQTPGQGLQFLFEYFSETQRNKGNFPGRFSGRQFSNSRSEMNVSTLELGDSALYLCASSLGELGNYGYTFGSGTRLTVV.

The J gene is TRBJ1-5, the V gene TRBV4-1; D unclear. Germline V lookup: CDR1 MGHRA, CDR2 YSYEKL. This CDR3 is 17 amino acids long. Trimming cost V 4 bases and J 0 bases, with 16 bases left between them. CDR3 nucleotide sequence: TGCGCCAGCAGCCTCCTAGGGCAGGCTGATAGCAATCAGCCCCAGCATTTT. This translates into CASSLLGQADSNQPQHF.

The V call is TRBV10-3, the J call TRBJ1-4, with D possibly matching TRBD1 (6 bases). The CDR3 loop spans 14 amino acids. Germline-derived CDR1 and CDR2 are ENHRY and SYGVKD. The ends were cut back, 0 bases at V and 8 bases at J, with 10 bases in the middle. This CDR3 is CAISESQGWEKLFF. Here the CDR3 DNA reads TGTGCCATCAGTGAGTCACAGGGATGGGAAAAACTGTTTTTT.

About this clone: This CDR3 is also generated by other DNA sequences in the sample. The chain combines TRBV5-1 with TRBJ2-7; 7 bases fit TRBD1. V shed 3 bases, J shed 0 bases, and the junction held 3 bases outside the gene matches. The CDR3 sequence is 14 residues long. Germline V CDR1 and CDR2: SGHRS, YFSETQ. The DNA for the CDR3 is TGCGCCAGCAGCTCCGGGGACAGCTCCTACGAGCAGTACTTC. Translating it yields CASSSGDSSYEQYF. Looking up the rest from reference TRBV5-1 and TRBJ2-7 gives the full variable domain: KAGVTQTPRYLIKTRGQQVTLSCSPISGHRSVSWYQQTPGQGLQFLFEYFSETQRNKGNFPGRFSGRQFSNSRSEMNVSTLELGDSALYLCASSSGDSSYEQYFGPGTRLTVT.

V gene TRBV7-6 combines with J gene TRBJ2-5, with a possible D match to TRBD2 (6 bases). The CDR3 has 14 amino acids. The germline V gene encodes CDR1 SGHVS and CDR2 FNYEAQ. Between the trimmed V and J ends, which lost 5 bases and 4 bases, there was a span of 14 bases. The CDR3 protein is CASSNHMEGETQYF. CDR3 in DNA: TGTGCCAGCAGCAATCATATGGAGGGAGAGACCCAGTACTTC.

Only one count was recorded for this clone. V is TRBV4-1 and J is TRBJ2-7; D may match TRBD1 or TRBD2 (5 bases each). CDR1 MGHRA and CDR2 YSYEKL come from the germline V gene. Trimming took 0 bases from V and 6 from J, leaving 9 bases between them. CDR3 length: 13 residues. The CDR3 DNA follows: TGCGCCAGCAGCCAAGACGGGGCACGCGAGCAGTACTTC. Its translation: CASSQDGAREQYF.

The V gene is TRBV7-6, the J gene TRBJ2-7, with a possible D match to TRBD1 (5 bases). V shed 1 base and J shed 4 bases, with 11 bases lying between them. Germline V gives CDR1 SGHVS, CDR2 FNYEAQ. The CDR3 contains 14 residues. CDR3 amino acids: CASSLEPGYYEQYF. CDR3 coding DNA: TGTGCCAGCAGCTTAGAGCCAGGGTATTACGAGCAGTACTTC.

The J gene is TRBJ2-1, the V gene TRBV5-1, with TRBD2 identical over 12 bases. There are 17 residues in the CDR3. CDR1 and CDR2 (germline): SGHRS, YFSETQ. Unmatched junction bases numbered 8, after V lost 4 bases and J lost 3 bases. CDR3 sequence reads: CASSISRTSGNYNEQFF. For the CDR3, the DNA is TGCGCCAGCAGCATATCTCGGACTAGCGGGAACTACAATGAGCAGTTCTTC.

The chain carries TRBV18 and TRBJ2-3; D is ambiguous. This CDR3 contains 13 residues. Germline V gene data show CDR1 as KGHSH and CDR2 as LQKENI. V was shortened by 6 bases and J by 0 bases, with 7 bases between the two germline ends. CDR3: CASSTESTDTQYF. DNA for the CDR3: TGTGCCAGCTCGACTGAGAGCACAGATACGCAGTATTTT.

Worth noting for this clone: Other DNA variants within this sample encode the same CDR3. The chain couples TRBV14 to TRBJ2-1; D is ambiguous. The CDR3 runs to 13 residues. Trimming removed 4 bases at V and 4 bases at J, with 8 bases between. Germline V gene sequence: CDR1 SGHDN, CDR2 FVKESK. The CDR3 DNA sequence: TGTGCCAGCAGCCCTCAAGGGTACAATGAGCAGTTCTTC. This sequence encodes CASSPQGYNEQFF.

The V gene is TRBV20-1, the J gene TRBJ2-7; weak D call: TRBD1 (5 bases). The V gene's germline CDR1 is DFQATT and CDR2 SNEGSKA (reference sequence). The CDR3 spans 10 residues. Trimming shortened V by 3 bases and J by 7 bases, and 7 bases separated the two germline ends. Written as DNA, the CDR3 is TGCAGTGCTAGCCGGACAGAGCAGTACTTC. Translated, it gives CSASRTEQYF.

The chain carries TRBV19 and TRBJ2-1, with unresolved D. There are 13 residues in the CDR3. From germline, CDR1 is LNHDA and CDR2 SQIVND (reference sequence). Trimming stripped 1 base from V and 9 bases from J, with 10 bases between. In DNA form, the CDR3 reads TGTGCCAGTAGTATAGGGGGTGAGGCTGAGCAGTTCTTC. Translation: CASSIGGEAEQFF.

The CDR3 sequence: CAISAGGNTIYF. CDR3 bases: TGTGCCATCAGCGCCGGTGGAAACACCATATATTTT. The rearrangement uses TRBV10-3 and TRBJ1-3, with D uncertain. Trimming took 6 bases from V and 3 from J, leaving 6 bases between them. The CDR3 covers 12 residues. In germline, CDR1 is ENHRY, CDR2 SYGVKD.

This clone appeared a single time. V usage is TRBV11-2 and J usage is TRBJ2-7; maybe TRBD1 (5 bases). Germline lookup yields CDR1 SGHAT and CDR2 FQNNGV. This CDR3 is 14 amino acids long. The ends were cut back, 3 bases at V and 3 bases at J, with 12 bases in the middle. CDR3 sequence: CASSFSGSNYEQYF. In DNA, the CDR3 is TGTGCCAGCAGCTTTTCAGGGTCAAACTACGAGCAGTACTTC.